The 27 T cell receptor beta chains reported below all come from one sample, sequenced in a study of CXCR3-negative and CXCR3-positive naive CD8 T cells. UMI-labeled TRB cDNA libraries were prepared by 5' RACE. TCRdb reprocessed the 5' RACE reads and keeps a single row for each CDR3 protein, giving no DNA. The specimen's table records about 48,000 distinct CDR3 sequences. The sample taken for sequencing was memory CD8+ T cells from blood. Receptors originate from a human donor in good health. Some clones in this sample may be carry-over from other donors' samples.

The CDR3: CASSNKKSNTGELFF. The chain combines TRBV19 with TRBJ2-2. Germline CDR1 and CDR2: LNHDA and SQIVND (reference sequence). The CDR3 is 15 amino acids.

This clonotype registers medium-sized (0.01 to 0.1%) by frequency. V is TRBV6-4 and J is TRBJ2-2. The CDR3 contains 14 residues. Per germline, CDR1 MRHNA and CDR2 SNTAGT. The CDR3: CASSESTHTGELFF.

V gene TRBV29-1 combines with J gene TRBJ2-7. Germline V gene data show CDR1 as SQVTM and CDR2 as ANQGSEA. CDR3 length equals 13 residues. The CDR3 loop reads CSVESGWLGEQYF.

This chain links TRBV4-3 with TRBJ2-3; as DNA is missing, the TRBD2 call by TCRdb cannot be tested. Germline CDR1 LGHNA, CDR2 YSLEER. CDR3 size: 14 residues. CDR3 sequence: CASSGLLGADTQYF.

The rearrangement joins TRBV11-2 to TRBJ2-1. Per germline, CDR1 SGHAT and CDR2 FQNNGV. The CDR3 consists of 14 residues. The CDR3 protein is CASSLVGTYNEQFF.

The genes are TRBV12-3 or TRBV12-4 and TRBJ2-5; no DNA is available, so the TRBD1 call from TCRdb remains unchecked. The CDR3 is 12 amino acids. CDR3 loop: CASRGGGETQYF.

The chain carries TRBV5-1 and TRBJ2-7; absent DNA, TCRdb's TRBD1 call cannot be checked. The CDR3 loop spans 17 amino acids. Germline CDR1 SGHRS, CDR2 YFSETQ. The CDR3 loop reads CASSQPREGGSSYEQYF.

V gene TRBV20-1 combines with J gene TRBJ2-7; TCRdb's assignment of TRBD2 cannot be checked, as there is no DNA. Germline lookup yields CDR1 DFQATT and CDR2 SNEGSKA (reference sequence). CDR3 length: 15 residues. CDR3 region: CSADDGTSDLDEQYF.

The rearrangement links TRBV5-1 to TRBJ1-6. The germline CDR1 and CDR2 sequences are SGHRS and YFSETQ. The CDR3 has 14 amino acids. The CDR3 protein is CASSYGEGNSPLHF.

This CDR3 reads CSVEGGRSPYEQYF. The chain uses TRBV29-1 and TRBJ2-7; TCRdb designates TRBD1, a call that cannot be tested without DNA. CDR3 size: 14 residues. Germline V CDR1 and CDR2: SQVTM, ANQGSEA.

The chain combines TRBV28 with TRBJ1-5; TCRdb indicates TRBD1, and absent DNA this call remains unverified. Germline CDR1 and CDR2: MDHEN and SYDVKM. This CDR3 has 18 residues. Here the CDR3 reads CASIPGGRSLYSNQPQHF.

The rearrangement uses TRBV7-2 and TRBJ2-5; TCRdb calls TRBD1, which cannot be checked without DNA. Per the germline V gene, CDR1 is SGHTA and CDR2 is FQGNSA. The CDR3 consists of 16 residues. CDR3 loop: CASSPRVATSQETQYF.

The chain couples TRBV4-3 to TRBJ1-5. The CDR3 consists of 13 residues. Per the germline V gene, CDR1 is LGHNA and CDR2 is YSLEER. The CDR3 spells CASSQDLNQPQHF.

The CDR3 protein is CSALKGEHGYTF. The chain combines TRBV20-1 with TRBJ1-2; as DNA is missing, the TRBD1 call by TCRdb cannot be tested. The CDR3 sequence is 12 residues long. Germline CDR1 is DFQATT and CDR2 is SNEGSKA (reference sequence).

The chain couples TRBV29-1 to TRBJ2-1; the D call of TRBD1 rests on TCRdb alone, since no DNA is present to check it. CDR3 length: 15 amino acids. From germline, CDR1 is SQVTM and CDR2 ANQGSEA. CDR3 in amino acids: CSVEYRGTTYNEQFF.

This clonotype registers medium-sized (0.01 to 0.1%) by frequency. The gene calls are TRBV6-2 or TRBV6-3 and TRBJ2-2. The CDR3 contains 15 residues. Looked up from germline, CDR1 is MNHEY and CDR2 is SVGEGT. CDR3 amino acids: CASTTGGLDTGELFF.

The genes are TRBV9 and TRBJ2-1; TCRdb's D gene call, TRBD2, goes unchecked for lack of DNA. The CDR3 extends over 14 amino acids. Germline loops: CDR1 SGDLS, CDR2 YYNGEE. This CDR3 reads CASSPQRGGYEQFF.

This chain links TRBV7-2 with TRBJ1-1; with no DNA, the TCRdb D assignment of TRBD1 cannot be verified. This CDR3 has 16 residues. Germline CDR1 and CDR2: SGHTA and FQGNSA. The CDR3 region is CASSLAGAPSNTEAFF. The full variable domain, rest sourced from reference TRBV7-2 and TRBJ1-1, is GAGVSQSPSNKVTEKGKDVELRCDPISGHTALYWYRQSLGQGLEFLIYFQGNSAPDKSGLPSDRFSAERTGGSVSTLTIQRTQQEDSAVYLCASSLAGAPSNTEAFFGQGTRLTVV.

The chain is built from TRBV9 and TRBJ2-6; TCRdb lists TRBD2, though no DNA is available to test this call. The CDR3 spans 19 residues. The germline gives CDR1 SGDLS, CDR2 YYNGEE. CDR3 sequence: CASSEPPGLAVSGANVLTF.

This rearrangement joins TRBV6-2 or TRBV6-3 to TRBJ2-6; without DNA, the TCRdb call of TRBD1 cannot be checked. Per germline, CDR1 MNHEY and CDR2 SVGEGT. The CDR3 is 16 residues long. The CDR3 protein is CASTDEGSSGANVLTF.

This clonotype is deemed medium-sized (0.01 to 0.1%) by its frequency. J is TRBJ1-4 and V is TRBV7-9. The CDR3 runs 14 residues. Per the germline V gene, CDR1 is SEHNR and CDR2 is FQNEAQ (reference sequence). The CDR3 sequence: CASSSTSDGEKLFF.

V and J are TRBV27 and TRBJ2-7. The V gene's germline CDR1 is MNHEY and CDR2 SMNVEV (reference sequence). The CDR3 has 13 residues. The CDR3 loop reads CASSFGQLYEQYF.

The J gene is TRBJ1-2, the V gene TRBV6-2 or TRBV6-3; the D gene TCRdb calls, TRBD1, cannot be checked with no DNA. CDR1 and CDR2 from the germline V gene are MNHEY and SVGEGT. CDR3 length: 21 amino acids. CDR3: CASSYSVTGPVGAFHRYGYTF.

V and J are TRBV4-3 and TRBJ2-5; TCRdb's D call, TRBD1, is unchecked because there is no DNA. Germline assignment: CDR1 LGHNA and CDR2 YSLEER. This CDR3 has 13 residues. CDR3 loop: CASSQDRGETQYF.

The CDR3 here is CASSQVRGNQPQHF. The genes are TRBV4-1 and TRBJ1-5. The germline V gene has CDR1 MGHRA and CDR2 YSYEKL. The CDR3 extends over 14 amino acids.

CDR3 region: CASSLAHLAYEQYF. This chain joins TRBV7-3 and TRBJ2-7; TCRdb outputs TRBD2, but without DNA this stays unchecked. CDR1 SGHTA and CDR2 FQGTGA come from the germline V gene. This CDR3 spans 14 amino acids. The variable domain in full, with the rest retrieved from reference TRBV7-3 and TRBJ2-7, is GAGVSQTPSNKVTEKGKYVELRCDPISGHTALYWYRQSLGQGPEFLIYFQGTGAADDSGLPNDRFFAVRPEGSVSTLKIQRTERGDSAVYLCASSLAHLAYEQYFGPGTRLTVT.

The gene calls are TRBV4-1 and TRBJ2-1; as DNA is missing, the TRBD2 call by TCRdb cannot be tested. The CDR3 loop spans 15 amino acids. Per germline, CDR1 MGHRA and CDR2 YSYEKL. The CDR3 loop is CASSPSAAGGREQFF.